The T cell receptor (beta chain) described here comes from a study of cytotoxic CD8 clonotypes in ibrutinib-treated CLL. In the study overall: Outcomes included some 24 partial and 2 complete responses; after median about 68 months, around 15 stayed remitted and around 12 progressed. The study, taken as a whole, reports: Clonality went up at ibrutinib response and then declined back toward baseline at progression. Collection times varied between progressing and sustained-remission patients.

Points on this clone: Its antigen remains unknown.

Profiled with immunoSEQ multiplex PCR; TCRdb holds only in-frame clones, not every one. The sample yields around 140,000 clones, 80% to 90% seen once. Cryopreserved PBMCs provided about 2 micrograms of genomic DNA for the TCR beta libraries. The CDR3 consists of 15 residues. The V end was cut by 2 bases, the J end by 5 bases, with 14 bases between. Germline lookup yields CDR1 KGHSH and CDR2 LQKENI. The material sequenced was PBMCs, taken after 24 months of ibrutinib treatment. The rearrangement joins TRBV18 to TRBJ2-3, with D uncertain. The receptor was derived from a human donor with chronic lymphocytic leukemia. DNA of the CDR3: TGTGCCAGCTCACCAGTAAGCCAGGCAGTAGATACGCAGTATTTT. This encodes CASSPVSQAVDTQYF.